A selection of T cell receptor beta chains follows, all from one sample in a study of T cell responses to AZD1222 COVID-19 vaccine. This table comes from immunoSEQ multiplex PCR, and its TCRdb copy is limited to in-frame clones, with some not included. The sample records approximately 99,000 clones, 86% being singletons. The sequenced sample was peripheral blood, obtained on day 0 of AZD1222 vaccination. These receptors came from an adult in good health. Both conserved end residues are part of each CDR3. The order of the fields is J gene, V gene, clone size, D gene, CDR3 protein, CDR3 DNA. The D gene is left open where the match is weak. Part of the rows lack a size; the others show once, few, many or a class for expanded clones.

J gene: TRBJ1-5
V gene: TRBV7-2
clone size: -
D gene: TRBD1
CDR3 protein: CASSLGGGQEQPQHF
CDR3 DNA: TGTGCCAGCAGCTTGGGAGGGGGCCAAGAACAGCCCCAGCATTTT

J gene: TRBJ1-6
V gene: TRBV28
clone size: -
D gene: -
CDR3 protein: CASRPGVISPLHF
CDR3 DNA: TGTGCCAGCAGACCCGGTGTAATTTCACCCCTCCACTTT

J gene: TRBJ2-7
V gene: TRBV27
clone size: -
D gene: -
CDR3 protein: CASSLRGGPYEQYF
CDR3 DNA: TGTGCCAGCAGTTTACGGGGAGGCCCCTACGAGCAGTACTTC

J gene: TRBJ2-7
V gene: TRBV5-4
clone size: -
D gene: -
CDR3 protein: CASSSQLIYEQYF
CDR3 DNA: TGTGCCAGCAGCTCACAACTAATCTACGAGCAGTACTTC

J gene: TRBJ1-3
V gene: TRBV7-2
clone size: -
D gene: TRBD1
CDR3 protein: CASNDRTGSGNTIYF
CDR3 DNA: TGTGCCAGCAACGATCGGACAGGGTCCGGAAACACCATATATTTT

J gene: TRBJ2-5
V gene: TRBV24-1
clone size: -
D gene: -
CDR3 protein: CATSFGGPGAQYF
CDR3 DNA: TGTGCCACCAGCTTCGGAGGGCCCGGCGCCCAGTACTTC

J gene: TRBJ1-5
V gene: TRBV7-2
clone size: -
D gene: -
CDR3 protein: CASSLEDYQPQHF
CDR3 DNA: TGTGCCAGCAGCTTAGAGGACTATCAGCCCCAGCATTTT

J gene: TRBJ1-1
V gene: TRBV5-6
clone size: -
D gene: TRBD1
CDR3 protein: CASSLRGQALGAFF
CDR3 DNA: TGTGCCAGCAGCCTCCGAGGACAGGCGCTAGGGGCTTTCTTT

J gene: TRBJ2-1
V gene: TRBV27
clone size: -
D gene: -
CDR3 protein: CASRGTRDEQFF
CDR3 DNA: TGTGCCAGCAGGGGTACACGGGATGAGCAGTTCTTC

J gene: TRBJ2-6
V gene: TRBV2
clone size: -
D gene: -
CDR3 protein: CASNGNSGANVLTF
CDR3 DNA: TGTGCCAGCAACGGGAACTCTGGGGCCAACGTCCTGACTTTC

J gene: TRBJ2-1
V gene: TRBV6-5
clone size: -
D gene: -
CDR3 protein: CASRGASYNEQFF
CDR3 DNA: TGTGCCAGCAGGGGGGCCTCCTACAATGAGCAGTTCTTC

J gene: TRBJ2-3
V gene: TRBV12-2
clone size: -
D gene: -
CDR3 protein: CASRLLSGTGTDTQYF
CDR3 DNA: TGTGCAAGTCGCCTACTATCCGGGACTGGCACAGATACGCAGTATTTT

J gene: TRBJ1-5
V gene: TRBV30
clone size: -
D gene: TRBD1
CDR3 protein: CAWRGQGMEPQHF
CDR3 DNA: TGTGCCTGGAGAGGACAGGGGATGGAGCCCCAGCATTTT

J gene: TRBJ1-2
V gene: TRBV19
clone size: -
D gene: -
CDR3 protein: CASSTTNYGYTF
CDR3 DNA: TGTGCCAGTAGTACCACTAACTATGGCTACACCTTC

J gene: TRBJ2-3
V gene: TRBV2
clone size: -
D gene: -
CDR3 protein: CASKDIADSTDTQYF
CDR3 DNA: TGTGCCAGCAAGGACATAGCAGATAGCACAGATACGCAGTATTTT

J gene: TRBJ2-4
V gene: TRBV14
clone size: few
D gene: -
CDR3 protein: CASSQLQGTKNIQYF
CDR3 DNA: TGTGCCAGCAGCCAACTCCAGGGGACCAAAAACATTCAGTACTTC

J gene: TRBJ2-1
V gene: TRBV5-1
clone size: once
D gene: -
CDR3 protein: CASRVRQATYNEQFF
CDR3 DNA: TGCGCCAGCAGAGTAAGACAGGCGACTTACAATGAGCAGTTCTTC

J gene: TRBJ2-2
V gene: TRBV15
clone size: once
D gene: TRBD1
CDR3 protein: CATRARTGKNTGELFF
CDR3 DNA: TGTGCCACCAGAGCTAGGACAGGGAAAAACACCGGGGAGCTGTTTTTT

J gene: TRBJ2-1
V gene: TRBV3-1/TRBV3-2
clone size: -
D gene: -
CDR3 protein: CASRSYNEQFF
CDR3 DNA: TGTGCCAGCCGGTCTTACAATGAGCAGTTCTTC

J gene: TRBJ1-2
V gene: TRBV18
clone size: -
D gene: -
CDR3 protein: CASSQAGSSYGYTF
CDR3 DNA: TGTGCCAGCTCACAGGCAGGGTCCTCCTATGGCTACACCTTC

J gene: TRBJ1-2
V gene: TRBV5-1
clone size: -
D gene: -
CDR3 protein: CASSHRGGADYGYTF
CDR3 DNA: TGCGCCAGCAGCCACCGGGGGGGGGCGGACTATGGCTACACCTTC

J gene: TRBJ2-7
V gene: TRBV6-5
clone size: -
D gene: TRBD2
CDR3 protein: CASSSGTSGPF
CDR3 DNA: TGTGCCAGCAGTTCCGGGACTAGCGGGCCCTTC

J gene: TRBJ1-4
V gene: TRBV9
clone size: -
D gene: TRBD1
CDR3 protein: CASSYRTGLPEKLFF
CDR3 DNA: TGTGCCAGCAGCTATCGGACAGGACTTCCCGAAAAACTGTTTTTT

J gene: TRBJ1-1
V gene: TRBV3-1/TRBV3-2
clone size: -
D gene: -
CDR3 protein: CASSLSNISNTEAFF
CDR3 DNA: TGTGCCAGCAGCCTTTCCAACATTTCCAACACTGAAGCTTTCTTT

J gene: TRBJ1-2
V gene: TRBV9
clone size: few
D gene: -
CDR3 protein: CASSEQQGLGDYGYTF
CDR3 DNA: TGTGCCAGCAGCGAACAACAGGGCCTTGGGGACTATGGCTACACCTTC

J gene: TRBJ1-2
V gene: TRBV3-1/TRBV3-2
clone size: -
D gene: TRBD1
CDR3 protein: CASTKQGGIVRHF
CDR3 DNA: TGTGCCAGCACCAAACAGGGGGGGATTGTGCGGCACTTC

J gene: TRBJ1-2
V gene: TRBV6-4
clone size: -
D gene: -
CDR3 protein: CASSPGSRPYGYTF
CDR3 DNA: TGTGCCAGCAGTCCCGGGTCACGTCCCTATGGCTACACCTTC

J gene: TRBJ2-1
V gene: TRBV10-1
clone size: -
D gene: -
CDR3 protein: CASSDGLRYNEQFF
CDR3 DNA: TGCGCCAGCAGTGACGGTCTTCGCTACAATGAGCAGTTCTTC

J gene: TRBJ2-4
V gene: TRBV11-3
clone size: -
D gene: -
CDR3 protein: CASSSSTHTAKGKNIQYF
CDR3 DNA: TGTGCCAGCAGCTCCTCGACGCACACAGCTAAGGGGAAAAACATTCAGTACTTC

J gene: TRBJ1-3
V gene: TRBV10-3
clone size: -
D gene: TRBD1
CDR3 protein: CAIRPGQSYGNTIYF
CDR3 DNA: TGTGCCATCAGACCGGGACAGAGCTATGGAAACACCATATATTTT

J gene: TRBJ1-5
V gene: TRBV18
clone size: -
D gene: -
CDR3 protein: CASSPGNNQPQHF
CDR3 DNA: TGTGCCAGCTCACCGGGGAACAATCAGCCCCAGCATTTT

J gene: TRBJ2-7
V gene: TRBV13
clone size: many
D gene: -
CDR3 protein: CASSLEGTSYEQYF
CDR3 DNA: TGTGCCAGCAGCTTAGAGGGGACCTCCTACGAGCAGTACTTC

J gene: TRBJ1-5
V gene: TRBV12-3/TRBV12-4
clone size: -
D gene: -
CDR3 protein: CASALGGQSQHF
CDR3 DNA: TGTGCCAGCGCACTTGGGGGTCAGTCCCAGCATTTT

J gene: TRBJ2-5
V gene: TRBV24-1
clone size: -
D gene: TRBD2
CDR3 protein: CATSGPGLAGGYQETQYF
CDR3 DNA: TGTGCCACCAGTGGCCCGGGACTAGCGGGGGGGTACCAAGAGACCCAGTACTTC

J gene: TRBJ1-2
V gene: TRBV29-1
clone size: -
D gene: -
CDR3 protein: CSVEGSRVGGYGYTF
CDR3 DNA: TGCAGCGTTGAGGGCAGCCGGGTAGGGGGGTATGGCTACACCTTC

J gene: TRBJ1-1
V gene: TRBV24-1
clone size: -
D gene: TRBD1
CDR3 protein: CATRDGQGRTEAFF
CDR3 DNA: TGTGCCACCAGGGATGGACAGGGTAGAACTGAAGCTTTCTTT

J gene: TRBJ2-7
V gene: TRBV18
clone size: once
D gene: -
CDR3 protein: CASSQPGSAEQYF
CDR3 DNA: TGTGCCAGCTCTCAACCGGGGTCGGCCGAGCAGTACTTC

J gene: TRBJ1-2
V gene: TRBV5-5
clone size: -
D gene: TRBD1
CDR3 protein: CASSPQGAVFGYTF
CDR3 DNA: TGTGCCAGCAGCCCTCAGGGGGCGGTCTTTGGCTACACCTTC

J gene: TRBJ1-3
V gene: TRBV5-6
clone size: -
D gene: -
CDR3 protein: CASSRQSAGGTIYF
CDR3 DNA: TGTGCCAGCAGCCGCCAGTCCGCTGGGGGCACCATATATTTT

J gene: TRBJ2-5
V gene: TRBV27
clone size: -
D gene: -
CDR3 protein: CASSLGAGRRQETQYF
CDR3 DNA: TGTGCCAGCAGTTTAGGGGCGGGCCGCAGACAAGAGACCCAGTACTTC

J gene: TRBJ1-1
V gene: TRBV10-3
clone size: -
D gene: -
CDR3 protein: CAISTNTEAFF
CDR3 DNA: TGTGCCATTAGTACTAACACTGAAGCTTTCTTT

J gene: TRBJ2-5
V gene: TRBV12-3/TRBV12-4
clone size: -
D gene: -
CDR3 protein: CASRYQGAQYF
CDR3 DNA: TGTGCCAGCAGATACCAAGGGGCCCAGTACTTC

J gene: TRBJ2-7
V gene: TRBV4-1
clone size: once
D gene: TRBD1
CDR3 protein: CASSYPGQGRNEQYF
CDR3 DNA: TGCGCCAGCAGCTACCCGGGACAGGGGAGGAACGAGCAGTACTTC

J gene: TRBJ2-1
V gene: TRBV5-1
clone size: -
D gene: -
CDR3 protein: CASSLAGQDYNEQFF
CDR3 DNA: TGCGCCAGCAGCCTGGCGGGACAAGACTACAATGAGCAGTTCTTC

J gene: TRBJ1-3
V gene: TRBV30
clone size: -
D gene: -
CDR3 protein: CAGGQAGNTIYF
CDR3 DNA: TGTGCTGGGGGGCAGGCTGGAAACACCATATATTTT

J gene: TRBJ2-7
V gene: TRBV30
clone size: -
D gene: -
CDR3 protein: CAWSRILQGQQYF
CDR3 DNA: TGTGCCTGGAGTAGAATCCTCCAAGGTCAGCAGTACTTC

J gene: TRBJ1-1
V gene: TRBV5-1
clone size: once
D gene: TRBD1
CDR3 protein: CASRSDRGIVTEAFF
CDR3 DNA: TGCGCCAGCAGGTCAGACAGGGGAATAGTCACTGAAGCTTTCTTT

J gene: TRBJ1-3
V gene: TRBV5-4
clone size: -
D gene: -
CDR3 protein: CASSYSLGQSGNTIYF
CDR3 DNA: TGTGCCAGCAGCTACTCCCTAGGACAGTCTGGAAACACCATATATTTT

J gene: TRBJ2-7
V gene: TRBV11-3
clone size: -
D gene: -
CDR3 protein: CASSTQGF
CDR3 DNA: TGTGCCAGCAGCACCCAGGGGTTC

J gene: TRBJ2-1
V gene: TRBV6-1
clone size: few
D gene: -
CDR3 protein: CASSEQGFSYNEQFF
CDR3 DNA: TGTGCCAGCAGTGAACAGGGATTTTCCTACAATGAGCAGTTCTTC

J gene: TRBJ2-7
V gene: TRBV5-5
clone size: -
D gene: -
CDR3 protein: CASSLGRGSYEQYF
CDR3 DNA: TGTGCCAGCAGCTTGGGTAGGGGAAGCTACGAGCAGTACTTC

J gene: TRBJ2-2
V gene: TRBV24-1
clone size: -
D gene: -
CDR3 protein: CATSDLGGGETGELFF
CDR3 DNA: TGTGCCACCAGTGATCTAGGAGGGGGCGAAACCGGGGAGCTGTTTTTT

J gene: TRBJ1-6
V gene: TRBV4-2
clone size: -
D gene: -
CDR3 protein: CASSQDRYGQNSPLHF
CDR3 DNA: TGTGCCAGCAGCCAAGATAGGTACGGACAGAACTCACCCCTCCACTTT

J gene: TRBJ1-4
V gene: TRBV12-3/TRBV12-4
clone size: -
D gene: -
CDR3 protein: CASSLVGEKLFF
CDR3 DNA: TGTGCCAGCAGTTTAGTGGGTGAAAAACTGTTTTTT

J gene: TRBJ2-1
V gene: TRBV2
clone size: -
D gene: TRBD2
CDR3 protein: CASRASGTSNEQFF
CDR3 DNA: TGTGCCAGCAGGGCATCCGGGACTAGCAATGAGCAGTTCTTC

J gene: TRBJ2-5
V gene: TRBV3-1/TRBV3-2
clone size: -
D gene: -
CDR3 protein: CASSQVGGQETQYF
CDR3 DNA: TGTGCCAGCAGCCAAGTCGGGGGACAAGAGACCCAGTACTTC

J gene: TRBJ1-2
V gene: TRBV16
clone size: few
D gene: -
CDR3 protein: CASSHQGMGYGYTF
CDR3 DNA: TGTGCCAGCAGCCATCAGGGTATGGGCTATGGCTACACCTTC

J gene: TRBJ1-2
V gene: TRBV25-1
clone size: -
D gene: -
CDR3 protein: CASSEPGRYGYTF
CDR3 DNA: TGTGCCAGCAGTGAACCGGGCCGCTATGGCTACACCTTC

J gene: TRBJ1-2
V gene: TRBV2
clone size: -
D gene: TRBD1
CDR3 protein: CASSEARTGAQGYTF
CDR3 DNA: TGTGCCAGCAGTGAAGCGCGGACAGGGGCGCAAGGCTACACCTTC

J gene: TRBJ1-2
V gene: TRBV3-1/TRBV3-2
clone size: -
D gene: -
CDR3 protein: CASSQDVEGGGGYTF
CDR3 DNA: TGTGCCAGCAGCCAAGATGTGGAGGGAGGAGGTGGCTACACCTTC